Shown below are 30 T cell receptor beta chains from a single sample sequenced in a study of T cells in localized non-small cell lung cancer (dated by TCRdb to 2018 to 2020). The library was made by the immunoSEQ multiplex PCR assay. TCRdb took this table from immuneACCESS and kept in-frame rearrangements with V and J called. Such tables lack part of the clones; where checked against another copy, unresolved V genes explain under half of the gap, and the rest is unexplained. Here the sample has 30,000 to 45,000 clones; approximately 88% occur a single time. Less than 3% of the sample belongs to the ten largest clones. The specimen was peripheral blood, collected before any cancer treatment. These receptors all stem from a woman aged 35 to 69 with stage I lung adenocarcinoma.

The genes are TRBV28 and TRBJ2-7, with 7 bases lining up with TRBD2. CDR1 MDHEN and CDR2 SYDVKM come from the germline V gene. The CDR3 has 13 residues. The J segment lost 4 bases and the V segment lost 7 bases, leaving 7 bases of the junction unmatched. Here the CDR3 reads CASNPGGVYEQYF. In nucleotides, the CDR3 is TGTGCCAGCAACCCGGGGGGAGTGTACGAGCAGTACTTC.

The rearrangement uses TRBV19 and TRBJ2-1, with TRBD2 matching 7 bases. CDR1 LNHDA and CDR2 SQIVND come from the germline V gene (reference sequence). J lost 8 bases, V lost 1 base, and 5 bases had no gene match. The CDR3 extends over 14 amino acids. The CDR3 DNA reads TGTGCCAGTAGTATAGTGGGGGGGATTGATGAGCAGTTCTTC. Amino acid sequence: CASSIVGGIDEQFF.

V is TRBV7-2 and J is TRBJ2-3, with 10 bases fitting TRBD2. With 3 bases clipped from V and 6 bases from J, the junction kept 6 bases outside the gene matches. The germline CDR1 and CDR2 sequences are SGHTA and FQGNSA. The CDR3 runs to 15 residues. CDR3 loop: CASSFPSGRLDTQYF. CDR3 bases: TGTGCCAGCAGCTTCCCTAGCGGGAGATTGGATACGCAGTATTTT.

The V and J genes are TRBV7-2 and TRBJ2-5; tentative D call: TRBD1 (6 bases). V dropped 3 bases and J dropped 4 bases, with 9 bases sitting between them. The CDR3 length is 13 residues. Per the germline V gene, CDR1 is SGHTA and CDR2 is FQGNSA. The chain's CDR3 is CASSFTGIETQYF. CDR3 DNA: TGTGCCAGCAGCTTTACAGGGATAGAGACCCAGTACTTC.

J is TRBJ2-2 and V is TRBV7-2; 8 bases match TRBD1. In germline, CDR1 is SGHTA, CDR2 FQGNSA. Trimming cost V 3 bases and J 6 bases; bases outside gene matches: 9. This CDR3 is built from 16 residues. The CDR3 sequence: CASSFVGQGAAGELFF. The CDR3 nucleotides read TGTGCCAGCAGCTTCGTTGGCCAGGGGGCTGCCGGGGAGCTGTTTTTT.

The chain recombines TRBV15 with TRBJ2-7; 11 bases align to TRBD2. V lost 5 bases to trimming and J lost 3 bases; unmatched junction nucleotides: 6. The CDR3 runs 15 residues. CDR1 LNHNV and CDR2 YYDKDF come from the germline V gene (reference sequence). CDR3 DNA: TGTGCCACCAGCGCACTAGCGGGAGTTGGCTACGAGCAGTACTTC. This translates into CATSALAGVGYEQYF.

V usage is TRBV18 and J usage is TRBJ2-6; maybe TRBD2 (5 bases). Germline lookup yields CDR1 KGHSH and CDR2 LQKENI. This CDR3 spans 17 amino acids. Trimming cost V 2 bases and J 4 bases, with 15 bases left between them. DNA of the CDR3: TGTGCCAGCTCACCAGCCGAGGTAGGGAGCGGGGCCAACGTCCTGACTTTC. Amino acids: CASSPAEVGSGANVLTF.

The J gene is TRBJ2-7, the V gene TRBV4-1; D remains unclear. This CDR3 has 17 amino acids. Germline V gene sequence: CDR1 MGHRA, CDR2 YSYEKL. V lost 3 bases, J lost 2 bases, and 20 bases lay in between. CDR3 bases: TGCGCCAGCAGCCAGCCCGGCCGCAGGCTTTACACCTACGAGCAGTACTTC. It is translated as CASSQPGRRLYTYEQYF.

The V call is TRBV30, the J call TRBJ2-7, with 16 bases fitting TRBD2. This CDR3 contains 14 residues. V lost 6 bases to trimming and J lost 5 bases; unmatched junction nucleotides: 4. Germline loops: CDR1 GTSNPN, CDR2 SVGIG (reference sequence). The CDR3 DNA reads as TGTGCCTGCCCCGGGACTAGCGGGAGGGACGAGCAGTACTTC. It is translated as CACPGTSGRDEQYF.

J is TRBJ2-2 and V is TRBV11-2; 11 positions match TRBD2. The germline gives CDR1 SGHAT, CDR2 FQNNGV. Trimming removed 7 bases from V and 7 bases from J; junction bases left unmatched: 8. The CDR3 totals 15 residues. The CDR3, as DNA: TGTGCCAGCAATCCGACTAGCGGGAACGGCGGGGAGCTGTTTTTT. Protein product: CASNPTSGNGGELFF.

The V and J genes are TRBV21-1 and TRBJ2-7; no DNA check was done on the table's D call, TRBD1. TRBV21-1 is assigned pseudogene status. There are 19 residues in the CDR3. The DNA of the CDR3 is TGTGCCAGCAGCAAAGCGTATGGGGACACCCGGAGGAGCTCCTACGAGCAGTACTTC. Protein: CASSKAYGDTRRSSYEQYF.

This clone has more than one count but fewer than ten. The J gene is TRBJ1-1, the V gene TRBV20-1; D ambiguous. The germline V gene has CDR1 DFQATT and CDR2 SNEGSKA (reference sequence). This CDR3 is built from 11 residues. CDR3 DNA sequence: TGCACCCCCTCCACGAACACTGAAGCTTTCTTT. It encodes CTPSTNTEAFF.

This chain uses TRBV5-1 with TRBJ1-1, with D possibly being TRBD1 (6 bases). This CDR3 comprises 13 residues. CDR1 SGHRS and CDR2 YFSETQ come from the germline V gene. Trimming removed 7 bases from V and 4 bases from J, with 14 bases in between. The CDR3 spells CASAGAEGTEAFF. CDR3 coding DNA: TGCGCCAGCGCAGGGGCGGAAGGCACTGAAGCTTTCTTT.

The chain employs TRBV6-6 and TRBJ2-5, with D unresolved. The CDR3 extends over 12 amino acids. Trimming removed 0 bases at V and 4 bases at J, with 3 bases between. Germline-derived CDR1 and CDR2 are MNHNY and SVGAGI (reference sequence). DNA of the CDR3: TGTGCCAGCAGTTACTCTCGAGAGACCCAGTACTTC. Its protein is CASSYSRETQYF.

J is TRBJ2-2 and V is TRBV18; unclear D gene. This CDR3 region has 14 residues. The V end lost 2 bases, the J end lost 6 bases, and 10 bases lay between the germline ends. Per the germline V gene, CDR1 is KGHSH and CDR2 is LQKENI. CDR3: CASSPTQKSGELFF. The CDR3, as DNA: TGTGCCAGCTCACCAACCCAAAAGTCCGGGGAGCTGTTTTTT.

J is TRBJ1-2 and V is TRBV2; D remains unclear. This CDR3 comprises 16 residues. Trimming took 2 bases from V and 2 from J, leaving 15 bases between them. The germline V gene has CDR1 SNHLY and CDR2 FYNNEI. The DNA of the CDR3 is TGTGCCAGCAGTGAATCGGAGCTCTGGGGAAACTATGGCTACACCTTC. It is translated as CASSESELWGNYGYTF.

The chain couples TRBV7-2 to TRBJ2-1; D gene uncertain. Germline-derived CDR1 and CDR2 are SGHTA and FQGNSA. The CDR3 covers 12 residues. V shed 1 base and J shed 3 bases, with 1 base lying between them. The CDR3 nucleotides read TGTGCCAGCAGCTTAGACTACAATGAGCAGTTCTTC. Protein sequence: CASSLDYNEQFF.

This clone was detected only a few times. This chain connects TRBV11-3 to TRBJ2-3; TRBD1 aligns across 8 bases. Unmatched junction bases numbered 1, after V lost 2 bases and J lost 3 bases. CDR3 size: 14 residues. Germline CDR1 is SGHNT and CDR2 is YENEEA. CDR3 in amino acids: CASSLQGATDTQYF. The CDR3 nucleotides are TGTGCCAGCAGCTTACAGGGGGCAACAGATACGCAGTATTTT. The complete variable domain, with remaining parts taken from reference TRBV11-3 and TRBJ2-3, reads EAGVVQSPRYKIIEKKQPVAFWCNPISGHNTLYWYLQNLGQGPELLIRYENEEAVDDSQLPKDRFSAERLKGVDSTLKIQPAELGDSAVYLCASSLQGATDTQYFGPGTRLTVL.

For this clone: The same CDR3 also results from other DNA sequences found in this sample. This chain joins TRBV7-8 and TRBJ1-5; possibly TRBD1 for D (5 bases). V lost 1 base and J lost 7, with 14 bases in between. CDR3 size: 15 residues. Germline-derived CDR1 and CDR2 are SGHVS and FQNEAQ. The CDR3: CASSLGSRVGQPQHF. Written as DNA, the CDR3 is TGTGCCAGCAGCTTAGGTAGCAGGGTGGGGCAGCCCCAGCATTTT.

This chain connects TRBV19 to TRBJ2-2; 9 bases line up with TRBD1. This CDR3 has 16 amino acids. Germline loops: CDR1 LNHDA, CDR2 SQIVND (reference sequence). The junction had 7 bases not matched to a gene; V was cut back by 7 bases and J by 1 base. In nucleotides, the CDR3 is TGTGCCAGTAAAAACAGGGGGCCACAGAACACCGGGGAGCTGTTTTTT. Translated, it gives CASKNRGPQNTGELFF. The full variable domain, its missing parts supplied by reference TRBV19 and TRBJ2-2, is DGGITQSPKYLFRKEGQNVTLSCEQNLNHDAMYWYRQDPGQGLRLIYYSQIVNDFQKGDIAEGYSVSREKKESFPLTVTSAQKNPTAFYLCASKNRGPQNTGELFFGEGSRLTVL.

The chain combines TRBV7-6 with TRBJ2-2; D possibly corresponds to TRBD2 (6 bases). Trimming cost V 5 bases and J 4 bases, with 11 bases left between them. CDR1 and CDR2 (germline): SGHVS, FNYEAQ. This CDR3 spans 14 amino acids. CDR3 sequence reads: CASSLSGSTGELFF. For the CDR3, the DNA is TGTGCCAGCAGCCTTAGCGGTTCCACCGGGGAGCTGTTTTTT.

This chain uses TRBV5-6 with TRBJ2-1; D unclear. This CDR3 is built from 13 residues. The V end lost 4 bases, the J end lost 10 bases, and 15 bases lay between the germline ends. The germline CDR1 and CDR2 sequences are SGHDT and YYEEEE. Here the CDR3 DNA reads TGTGCCAGCAGCCCGACCCCCAAAGGGGAGCAGTTCTTC. Translation: CASSPTPKGEQFF.

This chain connects TRBV7-2 to TRBJ2-7, with 7 bases matching TRBD2. CDR3 length equals 14 residues. V lost 5 bases to trimming and J lost 6 bases; unmatched junction nucleotides: 10. CDR1 and CDR2 (germline): SGHTA, FQGNSA. CDR3 protein: CASSRQGGGLEQYF. CDR3 bases: TGTGCCAGCAGCCGTCAGGGCGGGGGACTCGAGCAGTACTTC.

The chain combines TRBV7-9 with TRBJ2-2, with 7 nucleotides matching TRBD1. Germline CDR1 reads SEHNR; CDR2 reads FQNEAQ (reference sequence). V trimming: 1 base; J trimming: 0 bases; junction bases outside the gene matches: 2. This CDR3 is built from 16 residues. DNA for the CDR3: TGTGCCAGCAGCTTAGGAGGGGGCCCGAACACCGGGGAGCTGTTTTTT. Its protein is CASSLGGGPNTGELFF.

The chain uses TRBV7-2 and TRBJ2-4, with D uncertain. The CDR3 runs to 15 residues. In germline, CDR1 is SGHTA, CDR2 FQGNSA. The V end was cut by 3 bases, the J end by 4 bases, with 13 bases between. CDR3 coding DNA: TGTGCCAGCAGCTTGGACCAGAGTACTAAAAACATTCAGTACTTC. It yields the protein CASSLDQSTKNIQYF. The full variable domain, in which reference TRBV7-2 and TRBJ2-4 provide the parts outside the CDR3, is GAGVSQSPSNKVTEKGKDVELRCDPISGHTALYWYRQSLGQGLEFLIYFQGNSAPDKSGLPSDRFSAERTGGSVSTLTIQRTQQEDSAVYLCASSLDQSTKNIQYFGAGTRLSVL.

The count of this clone is one. V and J are TRBV6-6 and TRBJ2-7; possible D gene TRBD2, 5 bases. CDR1 is MNHNY and CDR2 is SVGAGI in the germline V gene (reference sequence). The CDR3 extends over 15 amino acids. With 0 bases removed from V and 1 base from J, the gap between germline ends came to 10 bases. This CDR3 is CASSYSGGSSYEQYF. The CDR3 region has the DNA TGTGCCAGCAGTTACTCTGGTGGGAGTTCCTACGAGCAGTACTTC.

This chain connects TRBV19 to TRBJ2-3; no reliable D call. This CDR3 has 13 residues. With 9 bases removed from V and 2 bases from J, the gap between germline ends came to 12 bases. Per germline, CDR1 LNHDA and CDR2 SQIVND (reference sequence). In nucleotides, the CDR3 is TGTGCCAGCCAAAGTGGAGACACAGATACGCAGTATTTT. Its translation is CASQSGDTDTQYF. Based on the CDR3 plus reference TRBV19 and TRBJ2-3, the full variable domain is DGGITQSPKYLFRKEGQNVTLSCEQNLNHDAMYWYRQDPGQGLRLIYYSQIVNDFQKGDIAEGYSVSREKKESFPLTVTSAQKNPTAFYLCASQSGDTDTQYFGPGTRLTVL.

The chain employs TRBV27 and TRBJ2-1, with 10 nucleotides matching TRBD1. The V gene's germline CDR1 is MNHEY and CDR2 SMNVEV (reference sequence). J gave up 1 base and V 10 bases, and 10 bases lay outside the gene matches. This CDR3 spans 16 amino acids. The CDR3 region has the DNA TGTGCCACCACACCCCCGGACAGGGGGTCCTACAATGAGCAGTTCTTC. This encodes CATTPPDRGSYNEQFF.

The V gene is TRBV11-3, the J gene TRBJ2-3, with 7 positions matching TRBD2. Germline-derived CDR1 and CDR2 are SGHNT and YENEEA. The CDR3 loop spans 14 amino acids. Trimming at V came to 5 bases and at J to 1 base, leaving 3 bases not matched to a gene. CDR3 coding DNA: TGTGCCAGCAGCGCTAGCGGAGGCACAGATACGCAGTATTTT. Protein product: CASSASGGTDTQYF.

This chain links TRBV7-9 with TRBJ2-1, with 7 bases lining up with TRBD1. With 5 bases clipped from V and 2 bases from J, the junction kept 3 bases outside the gene matches. Germline assignment: CDR1 SEHNR and CDR2 FQNEAQ (reference sequence). This CDR3 is 14 amino acids long. CDR3 amino acids: CASSGTATYNEQFF. The CDR3 DNA reads as TGTGCCAGCAGCGGGACAGCTACCTACAATGAGCAGTTCTTC.